The following is a T cell receptor beta chain sequence with its context. Data came from immunoSEQ multiplex PCR; TCRdb stores just in-frame clones and leaves some out. The sample comprises some 340,000 clones, around 83% of which are singletons, and 2.5% to 3% rests with the top ten. This sample was included in a study of blood T cell repertoires in COVID-19. The wider study: PBMCs, B-cell-depleted T cells, or T cells were the source of the cDNA or gDNA that made up the material.

Germline loops: CDR1 SGHRS, CDR2 YFSETQ. The CDR3 totals 14 residues. V shed 1 base and J shed 4 bases, with 12 bases lying between them. Source material: peripheral blood. The clonotype comes from a man aged 30 to 39 with active or convalescent COVID-19. The chain uses TRBV5-1 and TRBJ2-7, with D unresolved. CDR3 sequence (DNA): TGCGCCAGCAGCTTGCCGGGTCAGACGTACGAGCAGTACTTC. Amino acid sequence: CASSLPGQTYEQYF. Using reference TRBV5-1 and TRBJ2-7 for the parts outside the CDR3, the full variable domain is KAGVTQTPRYLIKTRGQQVTLSCSPISGHRSVSWYQQTPGQGLQFLFEYFSETQRNKGNFPGRFSGRQFSNSRSEMNVSTLELGDSALYLCASSLPGQTYEQYFGPGTRLTVT.